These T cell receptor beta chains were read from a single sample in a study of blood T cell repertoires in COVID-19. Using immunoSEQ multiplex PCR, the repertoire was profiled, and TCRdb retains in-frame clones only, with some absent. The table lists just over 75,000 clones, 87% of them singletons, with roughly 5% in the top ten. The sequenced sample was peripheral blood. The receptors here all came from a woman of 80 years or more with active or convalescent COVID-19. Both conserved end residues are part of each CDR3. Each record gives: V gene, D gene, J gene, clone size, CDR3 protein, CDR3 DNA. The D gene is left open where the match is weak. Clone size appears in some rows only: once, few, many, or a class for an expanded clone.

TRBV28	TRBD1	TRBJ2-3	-	CASSRGQGATDTQYF	TGTGCCAGCAGTCGCGGACAGGGGGCCACAGATACGCAGTATTTT
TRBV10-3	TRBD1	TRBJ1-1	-	CAIKPAGQLNTEAFF	TGTGCCATCAAACCGGCGGGACAGTTGAACACTGAAGCTTTCTTT
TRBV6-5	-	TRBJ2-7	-	CASSLRQVRDYEQYF	TGTGCCAGCAGTTTAAGACAGGTTAGGGACTACGAGCAGTACTTC
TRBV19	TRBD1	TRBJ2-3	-	CASSTPGQGASVRYF	TGTGCCAGTAGTACGCCGGGACAGGGGGCCTCCGTCCGTTATTTT
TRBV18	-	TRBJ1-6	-	CASSPLQSDSPLHF	TGTGCCAGCTCACCGCTACAGAGTGATTCACCCCTCCACTTT
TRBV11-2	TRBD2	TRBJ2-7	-	CASSPLAGGYEQYF	TGTGCCAGCAGCCCCCTAGCGGGAGGGTACGAGCAGTACTTC
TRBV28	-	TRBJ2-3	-	CASSLSQGRRATQYF	TGTGCCAGCAGTTTATCGCAGGGGAGAAGGGCAACGCAGTATTTT
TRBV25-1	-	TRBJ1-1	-	CASGQNTEAFF	TGTGCCAGCGGACAGAACACTGAAGCTTTCTTT
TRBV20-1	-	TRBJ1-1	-	CSARVERVAFF	TGCAGTGCTAGGGTGGAGCGAGTAGCTTTCTTT
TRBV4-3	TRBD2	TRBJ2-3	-	CASSPRGAGTPWDTQYF	TGCGCCAGCAGCCCGAGGGGAGCGGGGACTCCGTGGGATACGCAGTATTTT
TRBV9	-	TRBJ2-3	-	CASSVRPSGSDTQYF	TGTGCCAGCAGCGTACGTCCATCAGGGTCAGATACGCAGTATTTT
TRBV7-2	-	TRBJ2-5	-	CASSLAGGQETQYF	TGTGCCAGCAGCTTAGCGGGAGGCCAAGAGACCCAGTACTTC
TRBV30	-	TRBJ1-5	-	CAWGGGHLSNQPQHF	TGTGCCTGGGGAGGTGGACACCTTAGCAATCAGCCCCAGCATTTT
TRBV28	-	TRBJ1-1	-	CASSYRVGGTNTEAFF	TGTGCCAGCAGCTACAGGGTAGGAGGAACGAACACTGAAGCTTTCTTT
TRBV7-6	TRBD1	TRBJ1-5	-	CASSLGDRGNQPQHF	TGTGCCAGCAGCTTAGGGGACAGGGGGAATCAGCCCCAGCATTTT
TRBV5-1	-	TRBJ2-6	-	CASSPNSGANVLTF	TGCGCCAGCAGCCCAAACTCTGGGGCCAACGTCCTGACTTTC
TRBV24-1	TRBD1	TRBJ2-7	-	CATSDSQGASEEQYF	TGTGCCACCAGTGATTCCCAGGGGGCGTCCGAAGAGCAGTACTTC
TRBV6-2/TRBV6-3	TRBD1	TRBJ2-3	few	CASSEDRVTDTQYF	TGTGCCAGCAGTGAGGACAGGGTAACAGATACGCAGTATTTT
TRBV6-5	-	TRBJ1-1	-	CASSLSLLNTEAFF	TGTGCCAGCAGTCTGTCCCTTCTGAACACTGAAGCTTTCTTT
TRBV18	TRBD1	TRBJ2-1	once	CASSIPGTGAGEQFF	TGTGCCAGCTCAATTCCCGGGACAGGGGCGGGGGAGCAGTTCTTC
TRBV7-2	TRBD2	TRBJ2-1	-	CASRFTSGYTYNEQFF	TGTGCCAGCAGGTTCACTAGCGGTTATACCTACAATGAGCAGTTCTTC
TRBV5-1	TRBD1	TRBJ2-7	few	CASSAGTRTGSYEQYF	TGCGCCAGCAGCGCTGGGACTCGGACAGGGTCTTACGAGCAGTACTTC
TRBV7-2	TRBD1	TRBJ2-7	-	CASSLQGGQGFNEQYF	TGTGCCAGCAGCCTACAAGGGGGACAGGGGTTCAACGAGCAGTACTTC
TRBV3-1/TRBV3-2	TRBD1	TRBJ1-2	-	CASSHMTGRNGGYTF	TGTGCCAGCAGCCACATGACAGGGAGGAACGGGGGCTACACCTTC
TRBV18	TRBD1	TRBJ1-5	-	CASSPTGTGNLRGQPQHF	TGTGCCAGCTCACCAACCGGGACAGGGAATCTCAGGGGTCAGCCCCAGCATTTT
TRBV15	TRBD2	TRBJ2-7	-	CATSRSGLAGAYEQYF	TGTGCCACCAGCAGATCCGGACTAGCGGGGGCCTACGAGCAGTACTTC
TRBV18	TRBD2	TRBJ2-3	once	CASSHTSGARDTQYF	TGTGCCAGCTCACACACTAGCGGGGCGCGAGATACGCAGTATTTT
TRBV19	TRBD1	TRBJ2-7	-	CASSIAQGDYEQYF	TGTGCCAGTAGTATAGCCCAGGGGGACTACGAGCAGTACTTC
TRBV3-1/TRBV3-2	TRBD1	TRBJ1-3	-	CASSQPTGSGNTIYF	TGTGCCAGCAGCCAACCGACAGGGTCTGGAAACACCATATATTTT
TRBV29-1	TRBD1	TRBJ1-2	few	CSAGGQVGDYGYTF	TGCAGCGCCGGGGGACAGGTGGGGGACTATGGCTACACCTTC
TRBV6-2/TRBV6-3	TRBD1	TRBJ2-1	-	CASSYPPSTGARINEQFF	TGTGCCAGCAGTTACCCCCCATCTACAGGGGCGCGCATCAATGAGCAGTTCTTC
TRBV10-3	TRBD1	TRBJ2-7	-	CAISRTGGSHYEQYF	TGTGCCATCAGTCGGACAGGGGGCTCTCACTACGAGCAGTACTTC
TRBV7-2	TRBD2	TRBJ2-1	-	CASTQLAVNQAFF	TGTGCCAGCACCCAGCTAGCGGTCAACCAGGCGTTCTTC
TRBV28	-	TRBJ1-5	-	CASSFDGYQPQHF	TGTGCCAGCAGTTTCGACGGGTATCAGCCCCAGCATTTT
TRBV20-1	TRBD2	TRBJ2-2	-	CSASGLSVGGGGFGELFF	TGCAGTGCTAGTGGCCTGTCTGTCGGCGGGGGGGGTTTCGGGGAGCTGTTTTTT
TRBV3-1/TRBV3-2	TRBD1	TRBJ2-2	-	CASSHGTGFTGELFF	TGTGCCAGCAGCCACGGGACAGGCTTCACCGGGGAGCTGTTTTTT
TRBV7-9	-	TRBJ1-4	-	CASSSGWDKRHEKLFF	TGTGCCAGCAGTTCAGGGTGGGATAAACGGCATGAAAAACTGTTTTTT
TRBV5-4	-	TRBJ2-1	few	CAASEGNEQFF	TGTGCGGCTAGCGAGGGCAATGAGCAGTTCTTC
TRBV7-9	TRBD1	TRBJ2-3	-	CASSWGTGLTDTQYF	TGTGCCAGCAGCTGGGGGACAGGACTCACAGATACGCAGTATTTT
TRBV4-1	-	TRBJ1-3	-	CASSQTEVTGNTIYF	TGCGCCAGCAGCCAGACGGAGGTCACTGGAAACACCATATATTTT
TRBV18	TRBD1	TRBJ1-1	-	CASSRDREPLEAFF	TGTGCCAGCTCCCGGGACAGGGAACCCCTTGAAGCTTTCTTT